A single sample is the source of the 5 T cell receptor beta chains below, sequenced in a study of OX40 agonist ivuxolimab in advanced cancers. TCRdb keeps only in-frame clones here, not all; method: immunoSEQ multiplex PCR. This table holds roughly 46,000 clones, about four fifths found once. The source material was CD4+ or CD8+ T cells sorted from blood, sampled in a trial of the OX40 agonist ivuxolimab. All receptors come from an adult with an advanced solid tumor such as melanoma, head and neck, liver or kidney cancer.

V and J are TRBV7-8 and TRBJ1-4; tentative D call: TRBD1 (5 bases). The germline V gene has CDR1 SGHVS and CDR2 FQNEAQ. V gave up 5 bases and J gave up 5 bases, with 12 bases separating them. This CDR3 is built from 14 residues. CDR3 loop: CASSRPGGNEKLFF. Here the CDR3 DNA reads TGTGCCAGCAGCCGTCCTGGGGGAAATGAAAAACTGTTTTTT.

V and J are TRBV6-6 and TRBJ1-3; 10 positions agree with TRBD1. This CDR3 spans 15 amino acids. Germline CDR1 MNHNY, CDR2 SVGAGI (reference sequence). Germline trimming cut 6 bases from V and 4 bases from J; bases unmatched to any gene: 6. The CDR3 is CASRPDRGEGNTIYF. The CDR3 DNA follows: TGTGCCAGCAGACCGGACAGGGGGGAAGGAAACACCATATATTTT.

V usage is TRBV7-2 and J usage is TRBJ2-5, with TRBD1 identical over 7 bases. J gave up 1 base and V 4 bases, and 3 bases lay outside the gene matches. The germline CDR1 and CDR2 sequences are SGHTA and FQGNSA. The CDR3 extends over 14 amino acids. The CDR3 coding sequence is TGTGCCAGCAGCTCGGGACAGATCCAAGAGACCCAGTACTTC. This gives the protein CASSSGQIQETQYF.

The genes are TRBV19 and TRBJ1-2; no reliable D call. The ends were cut back, 5 bases at V and 4 bases at J, with 8 bases in the middle. The V gene's germline CDR1 is LNHDA and CDR2 SQIVND (reference sequence). The CDR3 loop spans 12 amino acids. The CDR3 region is CASSPGSYGYTF. The CDR3 nucleotides read TGTGCCAGTAGTCCCGGGTCCTATGGCTACACCTTC. The full variable domain, rest sourced from reference TRBV19 and TRBJ1-2, is DGGITQSPKYLFRKEGQNVTLSCEQNLNHDAMYWYRQDPGQGLRLIYYSQIVNDFQKGDIAEGYSVSREKKESFPLTVTSAQKNPTAFYLCASSPGSYGYTFGSGTRLTVV.

This clone was seen a handful of times. This chain joins TRBV4-3 and TRBJ2-2; possible D gene TRBD1, 6 bases. Trimming removed 0 bases from V and 4 bases from J, with 9 bases in between. In germline, CDR1 is LGHNA, CDR2 YSLEER. The CDR3 loop spans 15 amino acids. CDR3 in amino acids: CASSQEVRGTGELFF. CDR3 sequence (DNA): TGCGCCAGCAGCCAAGAGGTCAGGGGCACCGGGGAGCTGTTTTTT.